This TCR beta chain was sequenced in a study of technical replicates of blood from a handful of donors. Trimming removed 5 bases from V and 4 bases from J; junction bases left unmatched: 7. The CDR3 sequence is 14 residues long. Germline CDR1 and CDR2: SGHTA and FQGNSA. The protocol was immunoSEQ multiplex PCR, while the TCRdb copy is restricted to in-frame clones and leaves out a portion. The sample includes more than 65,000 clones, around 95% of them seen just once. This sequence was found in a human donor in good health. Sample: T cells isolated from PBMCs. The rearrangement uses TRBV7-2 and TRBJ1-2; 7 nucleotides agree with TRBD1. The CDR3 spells CASSPTGSGYGYTF. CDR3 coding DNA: TGTGCCAGCAGCCCGACAGGGTCGGGCTATGGCTACACCTTC.